The 27 T cell receptor beta chains below were found in one sample sequenced in a study of T cell responses to AZD1222 COVID-19 vaccine. Data came from immunoSEQ multiplex PCR; TCRdb stores just in-frame clones and leaves some out. This sample yields about 100,000 clones, of which 90% to 95% are seen a single time; roughly a fifth belongs to the top ten. The starting material was peripheral blood, obtained on day 0 of AZD1222 vaccination. The receptor source for this set is an adult in good health.

The chain links TRBV19 to TRBJ1-1; D gene ambiguous. V was cut by 6 bases and J by 0 bases, with 11 bases left in between. The CDR3 spans 14 residues. Germline loops: CDR1 LNHDA, CDR2 SQIVND (reference sequence). This chain's CDR3 is CASSVGHLNTEAFF. In DNA, the CDR3 is TGTGCCAGTAGCGTCGGGCACCTGAACACTGAAGCTTTCTTT.

The chain employs TRBV21-1 and TRBJ2-5. TRBV21-1 is recorded as a pseudogene. The CDR3 sequence is 16 residues long. The CDR3 bases are TGTGCCAGCAGCAAATGGTCACTATGGGAACAAGAGACCCAGTACTTC. This translates into CASSKWSLWEQETQYF.

V usage is TRBV6-5 and J usage is TRBJ1-2, with D unclear. Germline CDR1 MNHEY, CDR2 SVGAGI. V was clipped by 7 bases and J by 0 bases, with 12 bases between them. The CDR3 contains 14 residues. CDR3 sequence: CASKKDTANYGYTF. The DNA of the CDR3 is TGTGCCAGCAAAAAAGACACGGCTAACTATGGCTACACCTTC.

The V call is TRBV25-1, the J call TRBJ2-1; 7 nucleotides line up with TRBD1. Looked up from germline, CDR1 is MGHDK and CDR2 is SYGVNS. V shed 1 base and J 11 bases; nucleotides not matched to a gene: 8. There are 14 residues in the CDR3. CDR3 region: CASSEWGGQAKQFF. CDR3 in DNA: TGTGCCAGCAGTGAATGGGGCGGACAGGCTAAGCAGTTCTTC.

The chain joins TRBV15 to TRBJ1-5; D may be TRBD1 (6 bases). The germline V and J ends were trimmed by 1 base and 2 bases, with 6 bases remaining between them. The CDR3 runs to 14 residues. Germline V gene lookup returns CDR1 LNHNV and CDR2 YYDKDF (reference sequence). The CDR3 DNA reads as TGTGCCACCAGCAGAGCAGGGGGCAATCAGCCCCAGCATTTT. This codes for CATSRAGGNQPQHF. Using reference TRBV15 and TRBJ1-5 for the parts outside the CDR3, the full variable domain is DAMVIQNPRYQVTQFGKPVTLSCSQTLNHNVMYWYQQKSSQAPKLLFHYYDKDFNNEADTPDNFQSRRPNTSFCFLDIRSPGLGDTAMYLCATSRAGGNQPQHFGDGTRLSIL.

This chain uses TRBV18 with TRBJ2-7; D is perhaps TRBD1 (5 bases). In germline, CDR1 is KGHSH, CDR2 LQKENI. Between the trimmed V and J ends, which lost 6 bases and 5 bases, there was a span of 14 bases. The CDR3 extends over 13 amino acids. The CDR3 protein is CASSPLGVDEQYF. As DNA, the CDR3 is TGTGCCAGCTCCCCGCTAGGGGTGGACGAGCAGTACTTC.

This chain uses TRBV4-1 with TRBJ1-2, with D maybe TRBD1 (5 bases). Germline values: CDR1 MGHRA, CDR2 YSYEKL. The CDR3 is 15 residues long. V dropped 2 bases and J dropped 6 bases, with 16 bases sitting between them. The CDR3 DNA reads TGCGCCAGCAGCCAATACGTCGGGCAGGGAGATGGCTACACCTTC. As protein: CASSQYVGQGDGYTF.

This sequence joins TRBV6-6 and TRBJ2-7; D is ambiguous. The V end was cut by 6 bases, the J end by 1 base, with 10 bases between. The CDR3 contains 13 residues. Germline loops: CDR1 MNHNY, CDR2 SVGAGI (reference sequence). The CDR3 protein is CASRYGRSYEQYF. The CDR3 DNA is TGTGCCAGCAGGTACGGACGGTCCTACGAGCAGTACTTC.

V gene TRBV24-1 combines with J gene TRBJ2-5; the match to TRBD2 covers 10 bases. Germline V gene lookup returns CDR1 KGHDR and CDR2 SFDVKD. The length of the CDR3 is 13 residues. V lost 5 bases, J lost 11 bases, and 7 bases stayed unmatched. The CDR3 nucleotides read TGTGCCACCAGTGCACTTAGCGGGGGGCCTCAGTACTTC. It encodes CATSALSGGPQYF.

This clone was detected only once. The chain combines TRBV7-6 with TRBJ1-5, with D maybe TRBD1 (5 bases). V lost 1 base, J lost 6 bases, and 13 bases lay in between. CDR3 length: 15 residues. Germline-derived CDR1 and CDR2 are SGHVS and FNYEAQ. In nucleotides, the CDR3 is TGTGCCAGCAGCTTAGTCGGGGCTCCCGGTCAGCCCCAGCATTTT. Its translation is CASSLVGAPGQPQHF.

The chain combines TRBV7-3 with TRBJ2-5; TRBD2 matches at 7 bases. This CDR3 spans 15 amino acids. CDR1 is SGHTA and CDR2 is FQGTGA in the germline V gene. J lost 4 bases, V lost 3 bases, and 8 bases had no gene match. CDR3 DNA sequence: TGTGCCAGCAGCTTGGCGGGACTATTTACAGAGACCCAGTACTTC. Translating it yields CASSLAGLFTETQYF.

The chain joins TRBV19 to TRBJ1-6; no clear D gene. The germline CDR1 and CDR2 sequences are LNHDA and SQIVND (reference sequence). V lost 11 bases and J 7 bases, leaving 18 bases between the germline ends. The length of the CDR3 is 14 residues. CDR3 sequence reads: CAGGTTGNNSPLHF. CDR3 sequence (DNA): TGTGCCGGAGGAACCACGGGGAACAATTCACCCCTCCACTTT.

This clone was seen a single time. The chain joins TRBV5-6 to TRBJ2-5; D possibly corresponds to TRBD2 (5 bases). The V gene lost 0 bases and the J gene lost 2 bases, with 14 bases spanning the gap. Germline V gene sequence: CDR1 SGHDT, CDR2 YYEEEE. The CDR3 consists of 16 residues. The CDR3 DNA reads as TGTGCCAGCAGCTTGGAGGGAGTTGTGGCACAAGAGACCCAGTACTTC. Translating gives CASSLEGVVAQETQYF.

This clone was recorded at least ten times. The chain joins TRBV9 to TRBJ1-4, with D possibly TRBD1 on 6 matching bases. The CDR3 has 14 amino acids. V lost 4 bases and J 7 bases, leaving 14 bases between the germline ends. Germline loops: CDR1 SGDLS, CDR2 YYNGEE. Here the CDR3 DNA reads TGTGCCAGCAGCCTGGGGGCATTTAGTGAAAAACTGTTTTTT. Protein: CASSLGAFSEKLFF.

The chain couples TRBV6-5 to TRBJ1-2, with TRBD1 as a possible D gene (5 bases). This CDR3 comprises 16 residues. V was pared by 0 bases and J by 3 bases, with 14 bases between. CDR1 and CDR2 from the germline V gene are MNHEY and SVGAGI. CDR3 sequence (DNA): TGTGCCAGCAGTTACTCGATCCCAGGGCAGGACTATGGCTACACCTTC. Protein product: CASSYSIPGQDYGYTF.

This clone was detected only once. The chain combines TRBV7-2 with TRBJ2-7, with 7 bases fitting TRBD1. CDR1 and CDR2 from the germline V gene are SGHTA and FQGNSA. Trimming removed 3 bases from V and 1 base from J; junction bases left unmatched: 6. The CDR3 sequence is 15 residues long. The CDR3 sequence: CASSLPGQASYEQYF. CDR3 nucleotide sequence: TGTGCCAGCAGCTTGCCCGGACAGGCATCCTACGAGCAGTACTTC.

The V and J genes are TRBV6-5 and TRBJ2-3; D possibly corresponds to TRBD1 (6 bases). Deletions cut 2 bases from V and 4 bases from J, with 16 bases between. Germline V gene sequence: CDR1 MNHEY, CDR2 SVGAGI. The length of the CDR3 is 16 residues. In DNA form, the CDR3 reads TGTGCCAGCAGTTACGGACAGTACAGGGTGGCAGATACGCAGTATTTT. Translation: CASSYGQYRVADTQYF.

The chain carries TRBV2 and TRBJ2-7, with 8 bases identical to TRBD1. J lost 2 bases, V lost 7 bases, and 4 bases had no gene match. The CDR3 has 13 amino acids. Germline V gene sequence: CDR1 SNHLY, CDR2 FYNNEI. The chain's CDR3 is CASTLDRAYEQYF. The CDR3, as DNA: TGTGCCAGCACGCTGGACAGGGCCTACGAGCAGTACTTC. The whole variable domain, remainder taken from reference TRBV2 and TRBJ2-7, is EPEVTQTPSHQVTQMGQEVILRCVPISNHLYFYWYRQILGQKVEFLVSFYNNEISEKSEIFDDQFSVERPDGSNFTLKIRSTKLEDSAMYFCASTLDRAYEQYFGPGTRLTVT.

The V and J genes are TRBV5-6 and TRBJ1-2; D gene ambiguous. The V gene's germline CDR1 is SGHDT and CDR2 YYEEEE. V was clipped by 2 bases and J by 4 bases, with 9 bases between them. CDR3 size: 13 residues. CDR3 bases: TGTGCCAGCAGCTTAAGACGGACCTATGGCTACACCTTC. Translating gives CASSLRRTYGYTF.

The chain recombines TRBV19 with TRBJ2-1, with D possibly being TRBD1 (6 bases). This CDR3 spans 13 amino acids. Trimming took off 4 bases at V and 12 bases at J, with 16 bases between the two ends. Germline V CDR1 and CDR2: LNHDA, SQIVND (reference sequence). CDR3 in amino acids: CASSTSGHRGQFF. CDR3 DNA: TGTGCCAGTAGTACCTCGGGACACCGTGGGCAGTTCTTC.

J is TRBJ1-6 and V is TRBV5-1; D remains ambiguous. Deletions cut 4 bases from V and 5 bases from J, with 10 bases between. CDR3 length equals 14 residues. Germline lookup yields CDR1 SGHRS and CDR2 YFSETQ. CDR3 coding DNA: TGCGCCAGCAGCCCGCGACGGGATAATTCACCCCTCCACTTT. Translating it yields CASSPRRDNSPLHF.

V gene TRBV7-9 combines with J gene TRBJ2-7; 10 bases line up with TRBD1. The CDR3 loop spans 17 amino acids. V lost 6 bases, J lost 1 base, and 12 bases stayed unmatched. Germline values: CDR1 SEHNR, CDR2 FQNEAQ (reference sequence). CDR3 protein: CASSSGGQGGWSYEQYF. The DNA of the CDR3 is TGTGCCAGCAGTTCCGGTGGACAGGGGGGTTGGTCCTACGAGCAGTACTTC.

This chain joins TRBV5-1 and TRBJ1-5, with no clear D. The V end was cut by 2 bases, the J end by 2 bases, with 11 bases between. The CDR3 has 15 residues. Germline loops: CDR1 SGHRS, CDR2 YFSETQ. The CDR3 DNA is TGCGCCAGCAGCTTCTATCCGGGAGGCAATCAGCCCCAGCATTTT. As protein: CASSFYPGGNQPQHF.

The rearrangement links TRBV3-1 (or the pseudogene TRBV3-2) to TRBJ1-2; D call uncertain. The CDR3 runs 16 residues. V lost 0 bases and J 2 bases, leaving 13 bases between the germline ends. The V gene's germline CDR1 is LGHDT and CDR2 YNNKEL (reference sequence). The CDR3 DNA sequence: TGTGCCAGCAGCCAAGATCAAGTAGGACGGAACTATGGCTACACCTTC. This encodes CASSQDQVGRNYGYTF.

The chain recombines TRBV5-6 with TRBJ2-3, with D perhaps matching TRBD1 (7 bases). Trimming removed 3 bases from V and 6 bases from J, with 8 bases in between. The length of the CDR3 is 12 residues. The V gene's germline CDR1 is SGHDT and CDR2 YYEEEE. CDR3 in DNA: TGTGCCAGCAGCTCAGGGGGGGATACGCAGTATTTT. Protein product: CASSSGGDTQYF.

V usage is TRBV5-8 and J usage is TRBJ1-4; no clear D gene. Trimming shortened V by 4 bases and J by 4 bases, and 14 bases separated the two germline ends. Germline V gene lookup returns CDR1 SGHTS and CDR2 YDEGEE. There are 15 residues in the CDR3. The CDR3 bases are TGTGCCAGCAGCCGGACGGGCCAGATTAATGAAAAACTGTTTTTT. Its translation: CASSRTGQINEKLFF.

The chain employs TRBV2 and TRBJ1-1; D remains unclear. V lost 1 base to trimming and J lost 10 bases, with 13 bases between them. This CDR3 has 13 residues. Germline CDR1 is SNHLY and CDR2 is FYNNEI. CDR3 DNA sequence: TGTGCCAGCAGTGAAGGAGTCTCCCGCGCAGCTTTCTTT. Translated, it gives CASSEGVSRAAFF.